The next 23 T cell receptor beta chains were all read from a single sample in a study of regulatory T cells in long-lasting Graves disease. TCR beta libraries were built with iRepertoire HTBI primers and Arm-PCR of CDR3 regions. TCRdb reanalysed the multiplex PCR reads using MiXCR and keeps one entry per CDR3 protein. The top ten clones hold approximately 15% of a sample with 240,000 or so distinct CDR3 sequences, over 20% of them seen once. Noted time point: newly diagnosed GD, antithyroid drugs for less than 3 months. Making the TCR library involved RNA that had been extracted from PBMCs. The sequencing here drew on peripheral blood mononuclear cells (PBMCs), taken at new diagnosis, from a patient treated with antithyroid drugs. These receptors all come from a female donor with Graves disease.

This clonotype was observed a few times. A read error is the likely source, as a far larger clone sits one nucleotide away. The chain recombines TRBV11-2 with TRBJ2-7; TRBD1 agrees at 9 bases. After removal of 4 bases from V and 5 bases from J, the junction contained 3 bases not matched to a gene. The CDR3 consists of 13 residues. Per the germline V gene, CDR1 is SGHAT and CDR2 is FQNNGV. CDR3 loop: CASSWGQGDEQYF. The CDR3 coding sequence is TGTGCCAGCAGCTGGGGACAGGGTGACGAGCAGTACTTC.

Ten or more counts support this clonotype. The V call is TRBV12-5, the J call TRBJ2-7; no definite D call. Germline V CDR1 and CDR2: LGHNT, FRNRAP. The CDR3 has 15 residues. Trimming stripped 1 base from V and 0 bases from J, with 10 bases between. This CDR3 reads CASGLGSSPSYEQYF. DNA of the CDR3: TGTGCTAGTGGTTTGGGGAGTTCCCCCTCCTACGAGCAGTACTTC.

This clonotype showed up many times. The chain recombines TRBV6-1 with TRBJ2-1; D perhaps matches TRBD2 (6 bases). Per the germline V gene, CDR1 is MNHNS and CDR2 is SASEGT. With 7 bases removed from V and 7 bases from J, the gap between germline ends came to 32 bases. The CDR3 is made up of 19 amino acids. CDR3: CASTSPGSRSGGSWNEQFF. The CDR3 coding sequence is TGTGCCAGCACCTCTCCGGGGTCGAGGAGCGGAGGGTCATGGAATGAGCAGTTCTTC.

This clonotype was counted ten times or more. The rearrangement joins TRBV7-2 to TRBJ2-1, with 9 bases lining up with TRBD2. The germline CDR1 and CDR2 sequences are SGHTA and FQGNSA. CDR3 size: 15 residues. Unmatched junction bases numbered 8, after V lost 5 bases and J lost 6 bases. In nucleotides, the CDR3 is TGTGCCAGCAGCCAGAAAGCGGGGGGCTTCAATGAGCAGTTCTTC. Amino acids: CASSQKAGGFNEQFF. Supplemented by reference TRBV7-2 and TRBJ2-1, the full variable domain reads GAGVSQSPSNKVTEKGKDVELRCDPISGHTALYWYRQSLGQGLEFLIYFQGNSAPDKSGLPSDRFSAERTGGSVSTLTIQRTQQEDSAVYLCASSQKAGGFNEQFFGPGTRLTVL.

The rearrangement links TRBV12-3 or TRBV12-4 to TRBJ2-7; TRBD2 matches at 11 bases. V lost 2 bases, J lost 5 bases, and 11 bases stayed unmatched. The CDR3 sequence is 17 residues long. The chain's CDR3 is CASSLRFRASGRHEQYF. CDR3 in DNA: TGTGCCAGCAGTTTAAGGTTTCGGGCTAGCGGGAGGCACGAGCAGTACTTC.

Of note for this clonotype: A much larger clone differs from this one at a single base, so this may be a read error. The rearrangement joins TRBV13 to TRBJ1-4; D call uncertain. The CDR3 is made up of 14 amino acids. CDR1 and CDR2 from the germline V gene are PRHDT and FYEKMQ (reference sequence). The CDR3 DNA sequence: TGTGCCAACAGCTTTCGGGAAAAGCAGGAAAAACTGTTTTTT. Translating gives CANSFREKQEKLFF.

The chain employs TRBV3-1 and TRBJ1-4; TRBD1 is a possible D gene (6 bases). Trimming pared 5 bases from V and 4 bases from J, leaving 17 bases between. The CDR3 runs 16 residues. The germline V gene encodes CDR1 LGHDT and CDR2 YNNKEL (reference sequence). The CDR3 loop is CASSFSTGTSNEKLFF. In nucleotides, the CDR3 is TGTGCCAGCAGCTTTTCCACCGGGACAAGTAATGAAAAACTGTTTTTT. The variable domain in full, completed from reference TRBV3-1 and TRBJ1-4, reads DTAVSQTPKYLVTQMGNDKSIKCEQNLGHDTMYWYKQDSKKFLKIMFSYNNKELIINETVPNRFSPKSPDKAHLNLHINSLELGDSAVYFCASSFSTGTSNEKLFFGSGTQLSVL.

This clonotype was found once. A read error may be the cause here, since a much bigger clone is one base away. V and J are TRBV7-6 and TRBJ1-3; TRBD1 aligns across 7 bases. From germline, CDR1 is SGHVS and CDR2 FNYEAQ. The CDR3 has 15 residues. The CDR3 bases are TGTGCCAGCAGCACCTACCAGGGGGACGGAAACACCGTATATTTT. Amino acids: CASSTYQGDGNTVYF.

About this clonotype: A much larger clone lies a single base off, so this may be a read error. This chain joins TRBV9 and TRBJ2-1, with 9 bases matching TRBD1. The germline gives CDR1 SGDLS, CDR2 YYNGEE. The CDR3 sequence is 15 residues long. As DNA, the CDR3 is TGTGCCAGCAGCACCGGGGACAGGGCCTACAATGGGCAGTTCTTC. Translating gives CASSTGDRAYNGQFF.

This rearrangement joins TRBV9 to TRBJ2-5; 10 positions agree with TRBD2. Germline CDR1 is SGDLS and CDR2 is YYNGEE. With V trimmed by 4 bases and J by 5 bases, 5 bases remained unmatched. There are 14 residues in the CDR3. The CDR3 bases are TGTGCCAGCAGCATTAGCGGGGGGAGGGAGACCCAGTACTTC. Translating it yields CASSISGGRETQYF. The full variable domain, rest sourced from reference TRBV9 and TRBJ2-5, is DSGVTQTPKHLITATGQRVTLRCSPRSGDLSVYWYQQSLDQGLQFLIQYYNGEERAKGNILERFSAQQFPDLHSELNLSSLELGDSALYFCASSISGGRETQYFGPGTRLLVL.

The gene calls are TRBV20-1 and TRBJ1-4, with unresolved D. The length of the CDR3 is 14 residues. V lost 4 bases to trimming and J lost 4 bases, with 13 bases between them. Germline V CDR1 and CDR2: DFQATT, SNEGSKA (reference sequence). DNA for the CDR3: TGCAGTGCTAAATCGGGCCCCAGTAATGAAAAACTGTTTTTT. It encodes CSAKSGPSNEKLFF.

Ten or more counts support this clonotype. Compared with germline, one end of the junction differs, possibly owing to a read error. CDR3 sequence (DNA): TGTGCCAGCAGTTTACGATCCGGGTCTGGATTTTTC. Translating it yields CASSLRSGSGFF. The genes are TRBV28 and TRBJ2-7; the D is unclear. CDR3 length: 12 amino acids. CDR1 and CDR2 from the germline V gene are MDHEN and SYDVKM.

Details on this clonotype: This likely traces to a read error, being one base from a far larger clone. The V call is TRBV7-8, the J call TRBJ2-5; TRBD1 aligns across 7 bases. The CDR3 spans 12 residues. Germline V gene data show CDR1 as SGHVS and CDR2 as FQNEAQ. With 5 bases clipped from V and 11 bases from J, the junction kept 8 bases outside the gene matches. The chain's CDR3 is CASSTTGVEQYF. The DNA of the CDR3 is TGTGCCAGCAGCACAACAGGGGTTGAGCAGTACTTC.

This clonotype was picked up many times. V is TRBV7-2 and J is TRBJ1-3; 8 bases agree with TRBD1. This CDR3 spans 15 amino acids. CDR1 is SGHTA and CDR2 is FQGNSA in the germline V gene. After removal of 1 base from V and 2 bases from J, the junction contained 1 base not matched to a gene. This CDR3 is CASSLDRGAGNTIYF. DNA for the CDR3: TGTGCCAGCAGCTTAGACAGGGGGGCTGGAAACACCATATATTTT.

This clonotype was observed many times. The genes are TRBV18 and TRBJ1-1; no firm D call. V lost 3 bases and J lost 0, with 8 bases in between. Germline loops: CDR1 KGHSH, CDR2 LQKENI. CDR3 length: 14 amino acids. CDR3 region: CASSPSTMNTEAFF. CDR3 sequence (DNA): TGTGCCAGCTCACCTTCCACCATGAACACTGAAGCTTTCTTT.

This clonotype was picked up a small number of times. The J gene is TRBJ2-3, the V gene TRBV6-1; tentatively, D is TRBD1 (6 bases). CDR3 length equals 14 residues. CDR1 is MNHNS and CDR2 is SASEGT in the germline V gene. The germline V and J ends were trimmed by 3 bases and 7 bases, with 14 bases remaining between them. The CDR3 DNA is TGTGCCAGCAGTGACAACAGGGCCAGAAATACGCAGTATTTT. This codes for CASSDNRARNTQYF.

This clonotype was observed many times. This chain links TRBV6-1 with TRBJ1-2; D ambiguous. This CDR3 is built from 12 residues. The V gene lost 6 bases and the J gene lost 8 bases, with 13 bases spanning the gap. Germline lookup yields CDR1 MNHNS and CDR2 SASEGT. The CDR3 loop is CASRPPAHGYTF. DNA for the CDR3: TGTGCCAGCAGACCACCGGCGCACGGCTACACCTTC.

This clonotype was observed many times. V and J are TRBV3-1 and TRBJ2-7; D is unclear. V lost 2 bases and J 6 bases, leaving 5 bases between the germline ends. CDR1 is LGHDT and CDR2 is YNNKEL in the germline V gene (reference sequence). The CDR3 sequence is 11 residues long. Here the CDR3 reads CASSQLGEQYF. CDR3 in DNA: TGTGCCAGCAGCCAACTGGGCGAGCAGTACTTC.

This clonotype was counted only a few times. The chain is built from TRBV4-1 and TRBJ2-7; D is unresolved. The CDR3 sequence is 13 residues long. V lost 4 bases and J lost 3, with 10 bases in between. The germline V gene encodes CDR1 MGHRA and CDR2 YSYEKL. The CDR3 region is CASSPRESYEQYF. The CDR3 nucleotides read TGCGCCAGCAGCCCTAGAGAGAGCTACGAGCAGTACTTC.

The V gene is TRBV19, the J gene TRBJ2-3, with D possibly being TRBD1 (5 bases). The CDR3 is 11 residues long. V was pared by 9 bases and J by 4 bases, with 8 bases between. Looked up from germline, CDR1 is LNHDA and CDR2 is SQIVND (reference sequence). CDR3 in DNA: TGTGCCAGCAGGGTTGCAGATACGCAGTATTTT. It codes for CASRVADTQYF.

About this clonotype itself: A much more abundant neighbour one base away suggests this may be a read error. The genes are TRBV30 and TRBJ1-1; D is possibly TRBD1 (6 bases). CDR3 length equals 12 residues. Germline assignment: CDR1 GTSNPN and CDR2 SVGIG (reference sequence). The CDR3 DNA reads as TGTGCCAGAACCACAGGGTCGACTGAAGCTTCCTTT. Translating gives CARTTGSTEASF.

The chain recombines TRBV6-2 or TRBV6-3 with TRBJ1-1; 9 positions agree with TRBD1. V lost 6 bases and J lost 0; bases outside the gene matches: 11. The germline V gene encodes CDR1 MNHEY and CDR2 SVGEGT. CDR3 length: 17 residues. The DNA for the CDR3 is TGTGCCAGCAGAATACAACAGGGGGCCGGCATGAACACTGAAGCTTTCTTT. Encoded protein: CASRIQQGAGMNTEAFF.

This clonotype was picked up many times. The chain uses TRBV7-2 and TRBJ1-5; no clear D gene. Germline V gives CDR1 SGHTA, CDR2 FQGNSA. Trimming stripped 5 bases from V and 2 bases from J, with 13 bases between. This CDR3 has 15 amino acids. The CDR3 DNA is TGTGCCAGCAGCCCAGACTGGGAGGGCAATCAGCCCCAGCATTTT. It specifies CASSPDWEGNQPQHF.